This entry features one T cell receptor beta chain sequence. There is no known antigen for this receptor. Per-nucleotide qualities are absent, and no much larger clonotype sits a single base away. This sample is part of a study of early stage breast cancer tumors (dated by TCRdb to the late 2010s). For the study in its entirety: Of the approximately 15 invasive breast tumors, roughly 13 were found to be estrogen receptor-positive, progesterone receptor-positive and HER2-negative. A total of 2 million to 3 million templates, representing under 1.1 million unique clonotypes, were detected across all samples. The average read coverage per sample was around 9-fold. About 70% of the 12 ER+/PR+/HER2- tumors were invasive ductal carcinomas, while the other four were invasive lobular carcinomas. General findings and caveats noted by the study authors: Enriched TCRB sequences shared across patients were mostly commonly generated sequences, unlikely to play an important role in the tumor microenvironment. Tumors showed about 2.4-fold higher T cell density and higher clonality than adjacent normal breast tissue. Repertoires from blood resembled normal breast more closely than tumor, and using blood as a reference for each tissue separated tumor from normal in most of the 16 patients. Sequencing bulk genomic DNA from unsorted cells could not capture chain pairing or functional markers like CD4, CD8 and FOXP3. Analysis by tumor subtype was prevented by the small cohort size.

Taken from about 2-4 cm away from the tumor, the adjacent normal breast tissue was rinsed with PBS and kept in prechilled RNAlater. Because normal breast tissue has high lipid content and low cell density, 100-300 mg of normal breast tissue was often needed to obtain enough DNA. The study profiled bulk TCR beta-chain repertoires in matched peripheral blood, tumor and adjacent normal breast tissue taken from fewer than 20 patients with early-stage breast cancer. The Qiagen AllPrep DNA/RNA Mini kit was used for genomic DNA extraction. Each sample was amplified in two independent genomic DNA replicates, using 0.5 ug for blood and around 1.5 ug for tumor or normal breast. Following the manufacturer's instructions, the ImmunoSeq Intro kit was used to carry out TCRB sequencing on genomic DNA. Multiplex PCR ran 31 cycles with proprietary primers and spike-in control sequences for absolute quantification. Single-end 150-bp reads were used to sequence an 87-bp fragment spanning the CDR3 plus the flanking V and J genes. Seven samples, each with two replicates, were multiplexed per lane of an Illumina MiSeq using version 3.0 chemistry. As for how the authors treated the data: The vendor's proprietary pipeline processed the raw data and merged both replicates into a single result for each sample. Productive rearrangements sharing the V-gene family, CDR3 amino acid sequence and J-gene segment were defined as clonotypes. Clonality was calculated as 1 minus the normalized Shannon entropy (Pielou evenness) of TCRB abundances. To estimate T cell density, the total number of templates was divided by the input cell count, which was inferred from how much DNA went in. Recon, run with its default parameters, was used to estimate overall repertoire diversity and clonality. A clonotype was considered tumor-enriched if its abundance in tumor exceeded 0.1% and was at least 32-fold higher than its abundance in normal breast. TCRdb holds this immuneACCESS table with in-frame rearrangements only. Some clones are missing; in checked studies, unresolved V genes explain under half, and the rest has no known cause. The V and J calls and clone size were taken over from that table, and D and trimming were inferred from the DNA. Counted in this sample were about 6,000 clones; around 79% of them appeared once. Under 14% of the sample is held by the ten biggest clonotypes.

This sequence was found in a person aged 65-85 years with breast cancer. Sequencing was performed on normal breast tissue next to the tumor.

The CDR3 protein is CASSVYGLADQETQYF. The sequenced DNA: TGTGCCAGCAGCGTTTACGGACTAGCGGATCAAGAGACCCAGTACTTC. The chain employs TRBV11-2 and TRBJ2-5; 10 nucleotides in the junction match TRBD2. For CDR1 and CDR2, the germline V gene lists SGHAT and FQNNGV. Compared with germline, V lacks 5 bases and J lacks 2 bases; bases without a gene match: 8. The CDR3 has 16 amino acids, counting the end cysteine and phenylalanine. Only the CDR3 portion is preserved as DNA: 48 bases, with reading frame beginning at the first base. With all but the CDR3 taken from the reference TRBV11-2 and TRBJ2-5 genes, the full variable domain is: EAGVAQSPRYKIIEKRQSVAFWCNPISGHATLYWYQQILGQGPKLLIQFQNNGVVDDSQLPKDRFSAERLKGVDSTLKIQPAKLEDSAVYLCASSVYGLADQETQYFGPGTRLLVL.